The 10 T cell receptor beta chains listed next were all sequenced from one sample in a study of blood T cells in healthy people across ages. A J-beta primer mix and a sample-barcoded 5' primer were used in a second PCR of roughly 6 to 11 cycles. TCRdb reprocessed the 5' RACE reads with MiXCR, giving one entry per CDR3 protein. The repertoire holds 980,000 or so distinct CDR3 sequences, with around 46% as singletons. The sample comprised blood. Receptor source: a man aged 25 to 45 in good health.

In DNA form, the CDR3 reads TGTGCCAGCAGTTTAGGCGGCGGGGGGGCCGCAGATACGCAGTATTTT. Amino acid sequence: CASSLGGGGAADTQYF. The V call is TRBV12-3 or TRBV12-4, the J call TRBJ2-3; 9 nucleotides align to TRBD2. The CDR3 extends over 16 amino acids. After removal of 1 base from V and 4 bases from J, the junction contained 6 bases not matched to a gene.

This chain connects TRBV18 to TRBJ2-5; tentatively, D is TRBD1 or TRBD2 (5 bases each). The CDR3 has 15 amino acids. The V end lost 10 bases, the J end lost 2 bases, and 20 bases lay between the germline ends. Per the germline V gene, CDR1 is KGHSH and CDR2 is LQKENI. CDR3 nucleotides: TGTGCCACCTCGAAACACGAGGGGCCTCAAGAGACCCAGTACTTC. This encodes CATSKHEGPQETQYF.

V and J are TRBV4-3 and TRBJ2-3; 8 bases align to TRBD2. CDR1 is LGHNA, CDR2 YSLEER, per germline. This CDR3 contains 16 residues. The V gene end was trimmed by 2 bases and the J gene end by 3 bases; junction bases not matched to a gene: 7. The CDR3 nucleotides read TGCGCCAGCAGCCAACAAAGCGGGGGAGTAACAGATACGCAGTATTTT. Translated: CASSQQSGGVTDTQYF.

This clonotype was counted at least ten times. The chain recombines TRBV9 with TRBJ2-1; D may be TRBD2 (6 bases). V shed 1 base and J shed 12 bases, with 11 bases lying between them. Germline V gives CDR1 SGDLS, CDR2 YYNGEE. The CDR3 runs 12 residues. The DNA for the CDR3 is TGTGCCAGCAGCGTAAACCGGGACTCGCAGTTCTTC. Its translation is CASSVNRDSQFF.

This clonotype was counted only a few times. This chain links TRBV7-2 with TRBJ1-2; no firm D call. CDR3 length equals 14 residues. The germline gives CDR1 SGHTA, CDR2 FQGNSA. The V and J ends lost 5 bases and 2 bases respectively, with 12 bases between them. In DNA form, the CDR3 reads TGTGCCAGCAGCAGTTGGGCGGGAAACTATGGCTACACCTTC. The encoded protein is CASSSWAGNYGYTF. Full variable domain (remainder filled in from reference TRBV7-2 and TRBJ1-2): GAGVSQSPSNKVTEKGKDVELRCDPISGHTALYWYRQSLGQGLEFLIYFQGNSAPDKSGLPSDRFSAERTGGSVSTLTIQRTQQEDSAVYLCASSSWAGNYGYTFGSGTRLTVV.

V gene TRBV7-2 combines with J gene TRBJ2-1, with D perhaps TRBD2 (5 bases). Trimming stripped 5 bases from V and 5 bases from J, with 16 bases between. This CDR3 comprises 15 residues. Germline CDR1 and CDR2: SGHTA and FQGNSA. CDR3 sequence reads: CASSPMVRGDNEQFF. The CDR3 region has the DNA TGTGCCAGCAGCCCCATGGTTCGGGGAGACAATGAGCAGTTCTTC.

The CDR3 protein is CASSQRQGEKVLAYSNQPQHF. CDR3 nucleotide sequence: TGTGCCAGCAGCCAAAGACAGGGGGAGAAGGTGTTGGCTTATAGCAATCAGCCCCAGCATTTT. The rearrangement uses TRBV4-2 and TRBJ1-5; 9 nucleotides align to TRBD1. The CDR3 is made up of 21 amino acids. Germline CDR1 LGHNA, CDR2 YNFKEQ. The V segment lost 2 bases and the J segment 0 bases; nucleotides outside the gene matches: 17.

The table lists this clonotype with many counts. V is TRBV20-1 and J is TRBJ2-5; 10 bases align to TRBD2. The tail of the sequence fits TRBJ2-7 better, so the J call may be wrong. CDR1 and CDR2 (germline): DFQATT, SNEGSKA (reference sequence). The CDR3 has 14 amino acids. CDR3 bases: TGCAGTGCTAGAGACAGCGGGGGGGTTAACGAGCAGTACTTC. Amino acid sequence: CSARDSGGVNEQYF.

V is TRBV20-1 and J is TRBJ2-3; weak D call: TRBD2 (7 bases). The CDR3 is 16 amino acids. V was pared by 3 bases and J by 3 bases, with 19 bases between. In germline, CDR1 is DFQATT, CDR2 SNEGSKA (reference sequence). The CDR3 nucleotides are TGCAGTGCTAGGGAGGCGAGGGGGGGCCGTACAGATACGCAGTATTTT. Translated: CSAREARGGRTDTQYF.

This clonotype was counted only a few times. The chain recombines TRBV5-6 with TRBJ1-6; a weak D match, TRBD1 (5 bases). CDR1 is SGHDT and CDR2 is YYEEEE in the germline V gene. The CDR3 extends over 15 amino acids. The germline V and J ends were trimmed by 0 bases and 7 bases, with 11 bases remaining between them. The CDR3 loop is CASSLDRTRNSPLHF. CDR3 bases: TGTGCCAGCAGCTTGGACAGGACCAGGAATTCACCCCTCCACTTT. Using reference TRBV5-6 and TRBJ1-6 for the parts outside the CDR3, the full variable domain is DAGVTQSPTHLIKTRGQQVTLRCSPKSGHDTVSWYQQALGQGPQFIFQYYEEEERQRGNFPDRFSGHQFPNYSSELNVNALLLGDSALYLCASSLDRTRNSPLHFGNGTRLTVT.